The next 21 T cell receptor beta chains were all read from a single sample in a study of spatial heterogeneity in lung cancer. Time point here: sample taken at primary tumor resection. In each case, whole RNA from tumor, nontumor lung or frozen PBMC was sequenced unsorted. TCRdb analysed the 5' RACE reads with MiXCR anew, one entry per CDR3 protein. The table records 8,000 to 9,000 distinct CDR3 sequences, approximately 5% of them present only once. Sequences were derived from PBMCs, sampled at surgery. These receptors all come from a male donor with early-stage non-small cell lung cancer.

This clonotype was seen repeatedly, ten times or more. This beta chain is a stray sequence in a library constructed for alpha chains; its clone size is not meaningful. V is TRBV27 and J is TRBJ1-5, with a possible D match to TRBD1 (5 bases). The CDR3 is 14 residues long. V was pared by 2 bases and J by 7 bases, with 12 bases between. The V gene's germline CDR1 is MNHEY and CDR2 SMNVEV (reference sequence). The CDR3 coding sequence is TGTGCCAGCAGTTTAGGGGGTAGGAGGCAGCCCCAGCATTTT. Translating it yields CASSLGGRRQPQHF.

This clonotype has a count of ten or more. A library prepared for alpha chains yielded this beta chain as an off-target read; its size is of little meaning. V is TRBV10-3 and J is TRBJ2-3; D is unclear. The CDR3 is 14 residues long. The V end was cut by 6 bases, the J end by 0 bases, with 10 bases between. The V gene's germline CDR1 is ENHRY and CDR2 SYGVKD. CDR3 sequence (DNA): TGTGCCATCAGCCACGGACCCAGCACAGATACGCAGTATTTT. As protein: CAISHGPSTDTQYF.

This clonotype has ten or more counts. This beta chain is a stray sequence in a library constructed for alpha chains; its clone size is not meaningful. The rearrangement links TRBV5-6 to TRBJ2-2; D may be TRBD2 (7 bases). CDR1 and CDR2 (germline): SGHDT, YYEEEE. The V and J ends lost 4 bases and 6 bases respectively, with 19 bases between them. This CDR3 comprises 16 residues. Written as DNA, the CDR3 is TGTGCCAGCAGCCGCGGGGGCCCGACCCACCCCGGGGAGCTGTTTTTT. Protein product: CASSRGGPTHPGELFF.

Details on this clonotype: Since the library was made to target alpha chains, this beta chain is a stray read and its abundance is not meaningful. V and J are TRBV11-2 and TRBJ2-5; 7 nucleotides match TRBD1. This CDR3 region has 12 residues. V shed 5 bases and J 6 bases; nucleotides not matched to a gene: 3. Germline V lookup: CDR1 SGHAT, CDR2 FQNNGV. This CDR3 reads CASSPTGKTQYF. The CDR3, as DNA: TGTGCCAGCAGCCCGACAGGGAAGACCCAGTACTTC.

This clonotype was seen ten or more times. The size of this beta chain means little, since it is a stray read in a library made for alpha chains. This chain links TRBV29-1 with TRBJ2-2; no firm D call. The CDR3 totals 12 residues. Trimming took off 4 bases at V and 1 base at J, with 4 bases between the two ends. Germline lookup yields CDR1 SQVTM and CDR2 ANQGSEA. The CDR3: CSVVENTGELFF. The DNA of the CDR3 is TGCAGCGTTGTAGAGAACACCGGGGAGCTGTTTTTT.

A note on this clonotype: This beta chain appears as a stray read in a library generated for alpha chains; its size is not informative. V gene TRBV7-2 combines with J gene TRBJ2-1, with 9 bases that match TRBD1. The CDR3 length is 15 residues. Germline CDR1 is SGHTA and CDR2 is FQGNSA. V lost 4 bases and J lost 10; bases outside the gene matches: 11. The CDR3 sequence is CASSSGTGNPLEQFF. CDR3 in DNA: TGTGCCAGCAGCTCTGGGACAGGGAATCCCTTGGAGCAGTTCTTC.

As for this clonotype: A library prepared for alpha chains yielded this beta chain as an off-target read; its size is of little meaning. The DNA for the CDR3 is TGCAGTGCTAGAGATCAAAGGACCGATAATGAAAAACTGTTTTTT. Translated, it gives CSARDQRTDNEKLFF. V and J are TRBV20-1 and TRBJ1-4; D call uncertain. Germline V gene sequence: CDR1 DFQATT, CDR2 SNEGSKA (reference sequence). The CDR3 sequence is 15 residues long. Trimming left V 0 bases short and J 4 bases short, with 12 bases between.

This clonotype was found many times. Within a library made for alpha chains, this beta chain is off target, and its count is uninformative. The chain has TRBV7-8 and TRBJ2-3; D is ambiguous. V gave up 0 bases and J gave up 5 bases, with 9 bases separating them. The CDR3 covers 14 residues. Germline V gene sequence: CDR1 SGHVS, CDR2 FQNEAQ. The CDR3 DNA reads TGTGCCAGCAGCTTAGCCCCTTGGGGAGATACGCAGTATTTT. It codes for CASSLAPWGDTQYF.

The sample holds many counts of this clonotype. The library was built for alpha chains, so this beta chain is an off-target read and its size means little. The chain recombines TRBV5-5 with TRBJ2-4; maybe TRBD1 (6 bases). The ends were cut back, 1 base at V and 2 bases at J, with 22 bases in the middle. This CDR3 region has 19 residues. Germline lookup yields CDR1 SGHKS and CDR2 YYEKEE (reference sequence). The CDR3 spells CASSLLMFQGITTKNIQYF. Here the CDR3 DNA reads TGTGCCAGCAGCTTGCTTATGTTCCAGGGGATAACAACCAAAAACATTCAGTACTTC. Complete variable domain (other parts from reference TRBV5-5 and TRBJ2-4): DAGVTQSPTHLIKTRGQQVTLRCSPISGHKSVSWYQQVLGQGPQFIFQYYEKEERGRGNFPDRFSARQFPNYSSELNVNALLLGDSALYLCASSLLMFQGITTKNIQYFGAGTRLSVL.

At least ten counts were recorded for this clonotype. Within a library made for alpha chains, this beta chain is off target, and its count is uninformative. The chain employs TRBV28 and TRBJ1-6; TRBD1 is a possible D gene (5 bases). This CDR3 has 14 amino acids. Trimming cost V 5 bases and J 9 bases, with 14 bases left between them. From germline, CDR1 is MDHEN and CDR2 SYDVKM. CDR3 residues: CASSPPVRGSPLHF. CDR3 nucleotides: TGTGCCAGCAGTCCTCCGGTAAGGGGTTCACCCCTCCACTTT. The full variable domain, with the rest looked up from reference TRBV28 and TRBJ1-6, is DVKVTQSSRYLVKRTGEKVFLECVQDMDHENMFWYRQDPGLGLRLIYFSYDVKMKEKGDIPEGYSVSREKKERFSLILESASTNQTSMYLCASSPPVRGSPLHFGNGTRLTVT.

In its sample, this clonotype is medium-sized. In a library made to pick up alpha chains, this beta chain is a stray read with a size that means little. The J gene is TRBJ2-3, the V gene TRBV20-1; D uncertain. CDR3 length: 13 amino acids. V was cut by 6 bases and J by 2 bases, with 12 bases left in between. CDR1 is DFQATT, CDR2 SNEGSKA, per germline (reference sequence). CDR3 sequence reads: CSAGLGNTDTQYF. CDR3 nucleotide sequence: TGCAGTGCCGGCTTAGGGAACACAGATACGCAGTATTTT.

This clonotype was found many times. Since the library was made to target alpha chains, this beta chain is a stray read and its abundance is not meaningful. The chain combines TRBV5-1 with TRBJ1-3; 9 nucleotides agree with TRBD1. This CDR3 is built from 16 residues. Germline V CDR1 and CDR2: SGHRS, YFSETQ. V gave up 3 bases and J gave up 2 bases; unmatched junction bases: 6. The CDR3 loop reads CASSWIQGAPGNTIYF. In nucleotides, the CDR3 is TGCGCCAGCAGCTGGATACAGGGGGCCCCTGGAAACACCATATATTTT.

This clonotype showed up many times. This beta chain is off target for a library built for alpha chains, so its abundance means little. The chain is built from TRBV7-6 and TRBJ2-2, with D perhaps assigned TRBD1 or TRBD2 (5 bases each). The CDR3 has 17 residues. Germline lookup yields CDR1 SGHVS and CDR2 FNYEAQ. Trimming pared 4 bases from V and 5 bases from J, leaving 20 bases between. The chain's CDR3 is CASSSGMGGATTGELFF. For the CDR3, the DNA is TGTGCCAGCAGCTCGGGAATGGGTGGGGCGACAACCGGGGAGCTGTTTTTT.

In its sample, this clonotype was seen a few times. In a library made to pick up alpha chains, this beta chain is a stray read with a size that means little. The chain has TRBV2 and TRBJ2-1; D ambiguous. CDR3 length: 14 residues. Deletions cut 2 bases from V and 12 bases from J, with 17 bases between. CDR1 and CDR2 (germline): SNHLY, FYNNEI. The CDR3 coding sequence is TGTGCCAGCAGTGAATTTTTGTTCTCCGGCTCGCAGTTCTTC. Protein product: CASSEFLFSGSQFF.

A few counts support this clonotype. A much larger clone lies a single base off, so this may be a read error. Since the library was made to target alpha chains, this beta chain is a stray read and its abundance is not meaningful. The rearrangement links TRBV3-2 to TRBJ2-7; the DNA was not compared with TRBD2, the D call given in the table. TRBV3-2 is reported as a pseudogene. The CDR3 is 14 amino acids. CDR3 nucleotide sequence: TGTGCCAGCAGCCAAGCGACTAGTCCCTACGAGCAGTACTTC. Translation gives CASSQATSPYEQYF.

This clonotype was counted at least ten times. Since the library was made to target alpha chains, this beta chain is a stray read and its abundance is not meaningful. The CDR3 loop reads CATSDLQEGRRNTEAFF. CDR3 bases: TGTGCCACCAGTGATTTGCAGGAGGGCAGAAGGAACACTGAAGCTTTCTTT. The chain employs TRBV24-1 and TRBJ1-1; D remains ambiguous. In germline, CDR1 is KGHDR, CDR2 SFDVKD. V was trimmed by 0 bases and J by 1 base, leaving 14 bases between them. This CDR3 is built from 17 residues.

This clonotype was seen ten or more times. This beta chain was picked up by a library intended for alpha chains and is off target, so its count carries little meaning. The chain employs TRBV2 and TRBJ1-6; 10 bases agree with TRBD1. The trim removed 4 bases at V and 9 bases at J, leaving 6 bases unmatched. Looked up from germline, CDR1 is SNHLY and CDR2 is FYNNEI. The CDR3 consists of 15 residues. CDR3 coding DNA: TGTGCCAGCAGTGTCCGGGACAGGGGCTTTTCACCCCTCCACTTT. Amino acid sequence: CASSVRDRGFSPLHF.

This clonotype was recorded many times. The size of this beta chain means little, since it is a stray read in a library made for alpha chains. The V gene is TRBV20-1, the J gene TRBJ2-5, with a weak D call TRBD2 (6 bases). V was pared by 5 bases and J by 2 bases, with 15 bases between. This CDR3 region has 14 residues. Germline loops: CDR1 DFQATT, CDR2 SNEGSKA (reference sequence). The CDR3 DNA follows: TGCAGTGCTGGAGGGGAGGACATTCAAGAGACCCAGTACTTC. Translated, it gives CSAGGEDIQETQYF.

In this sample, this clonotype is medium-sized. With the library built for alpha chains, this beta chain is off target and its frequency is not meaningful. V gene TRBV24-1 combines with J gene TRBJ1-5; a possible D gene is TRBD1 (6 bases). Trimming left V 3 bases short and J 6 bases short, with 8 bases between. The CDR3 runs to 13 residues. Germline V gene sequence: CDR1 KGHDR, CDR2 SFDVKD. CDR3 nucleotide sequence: TGTGCCACCAGTGATGGAGGGGGTCAGCCCCAGCATTTT. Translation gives CATSDGGGQPQHF.

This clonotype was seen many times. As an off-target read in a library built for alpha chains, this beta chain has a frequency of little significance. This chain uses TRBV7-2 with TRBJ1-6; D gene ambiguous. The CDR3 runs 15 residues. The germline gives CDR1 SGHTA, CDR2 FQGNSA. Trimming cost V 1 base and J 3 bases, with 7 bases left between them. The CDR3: CASSLVGLYNSPLHF. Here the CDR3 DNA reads TGTGCCAGCAGCTTAGTGGGTCTCTATAATTCACCCCTCCACTTT.

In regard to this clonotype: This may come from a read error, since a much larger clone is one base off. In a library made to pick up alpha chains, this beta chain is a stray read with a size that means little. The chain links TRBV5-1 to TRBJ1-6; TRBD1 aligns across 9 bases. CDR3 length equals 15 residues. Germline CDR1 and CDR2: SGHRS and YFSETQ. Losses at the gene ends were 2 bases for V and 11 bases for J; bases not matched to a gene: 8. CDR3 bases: TGCGCCAGCAGCTTAGATGGACAGGGGACAACACCCCTCCACTTT. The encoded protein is CASSLDGQGTTPLHF.